This TCR beta chain was found in a study of blood T cells in healthy people across ages. This CDR3 region has 13 residues. Germline loops: CDR1 SNHLY, CDR2 FYNNEI. This clonotype was picked up a small number of times. Its ends do not fully match the called genes, so a read error is possible. Donation came from healthy Caucasian individuals in Russia who were aged 6 to 90. For the second PCR, which ran for roughly 6 to 12 cycles, a sample-barcoded 5' primer and a J-beta primer mix were used. Tagging of each cDNA molecule was performed by a template-switch adaptor with 12 random nucleotides. Via MiXCR, TCRdb re-called the 5' RACE reads, giving one row per CDR3 protein. The sample records roughly 1,000,000 distinct CDR3 sequences, approximately 26% being singletons. These sequences were also reported in another study, on T cells of mothers and their children.

The V call is TRBV2, the J call TRBJ2-7; 7 positions match TRBD2. The receptor's source is a girl aged 2 to 10 in good health. The specimen sequenced was blood. CDR3 DNA: TGCGCCAGTTCTCTAGCGGAGGGCTACGAGCAGTACTTC. Amino acids: CASSLAEGYEQYF.